Given below is one TCR beta chain in context. V lost 5 bases to trimming and J lost 7 bases, with 20 bases between them. Germline lookup yields CDR1 GTSNPN and CDR2 SVGIG (reference sequence). There are 14 residues in the CDR3. These data come from a study of shared clonotypes between healthy human individuals. Clones were read by immunoSEQ multiplex PCR, and TCRdb kept only the in-frame ones, dropping some. The table records 300,000 to 400,000 clones, 73% of them present only once. All donors were healthy HIV-negative adults lacking recent acute infections or vaccinations. The V gene is TRBV30, the J gene TRBJ1-2; TRBD1 might be the D (5 bases). The TCR originated in a man aged 30 to 45 in good health. What was sequenced was memory CD4+ T cells sorted from blood. Subset noted: CD45RA-negative fraction. The CDR3 DNA sequence: TGTGCCTGGTCGAACTTAGGGGTAGGAAGTGGCTACACCTTC. Encoded protein: CAWSNLGVGSGYTF. Full variable domain (missing parts from reference TRBV30 and TRBJ1-2): SQTIHQWPATLVQPVGSPLSLECTVEGTSNPNLYWYRQAAGRGLQLLFYSVGIGQISSEVPQNLSASRPQDRQFILSSKKLLLSDSGFYLCAWSNLGVGSGYTFGSGTRLTVV.